These 18 T cell receptor beta chains share one sample of origin, sequenced in a study of human thymus T cells (TCRdb year 2020). Libraries were constructed by the immunoSEQ multiplex PCR assay. TCRdb's version of the immuneACCESS table is confined to in-frame rearrangements and falls short of the full clone set. An unresolved V gene accounts for under half of the shortfall where checked; the remainder is of unknown origin. The sample table holds some 72,000 clones, of which about 96% were seen once. The ten largest clones take up roughly 0.028% of the sample. The thymus tissue came from surgical resects taken out during corrective cardiac surgery. Sample: thymus tissue. These receptors originate from a boy less than two years old with a congenital heart defect but otherwise immunologically healthy.

This chain links TRBV5-5 with TRBJ1-2; a weak D match, TRBD1 (6 bases). The V gene's germline CDR1 is SGHKS and CDR2 YYEKEE (reference sequence). The length of the CDR3 is 14 residues. The ends were cut back, 0 bases at V and 4 bases at J, with 10 bases in the middle. CDR3 DNA sequence: TGTGCCAGCAGCTTGGCTCAGGGGAGCTATGGCTACACCTTC. This codes for CASSLAQGSYGYTF.

The V call is TRBV7-8, the J call TRBJ1-6; D uncertain. The CDR3 length is 17 residues. With 4 bases removed from V and 0 bases from J, the gap between germline ends came to 13 bases. Germline CDR1 is SGHVS and CDR2 is FQNEAQ. Here the CDR3 DNA reads TGTGCCAGCAGCTCTTTTTTCGGGAGCTCCTATAATTCACCCCTCCACTTT. It specifies CASSSFFGSSYNSPLHF.

The chain has TRBV7-9 and TRBJ2-5; the match to TRBD1 covers 9 bases. The CDR3 extends over 16 amino acids. In germline, CDR1 is SEHNR, CDR2 FQNEAQ (reference sequence). V trimming: 3 bases; J trimming: 5 bases; junction bases outside the gene matches: 10. The CDR3 DNA reads as TGTGCCAGCAGCTTGGGTAACAGGGGGCTTGTGGAGACCCAGTACTTC. Protein: CASSLGNRGLVETQYF.

This chain links TRBV11-3 with TRBJ2-1; D is perhaps TRBD1 (6 bases). The V gene's germline CDR1 is SGHNT and CDR2 YENEEA. Deletions cut 1 base from V and 2 bases from J, with 18 bases between. This CDR3 has 18 residues. In nucleotides, the CDR3 is TGTGCCAGCAGCTTAGCCCCGAATGAGGGGGACGCCTACAATGAGCAGTTCTTC. Translating it yields CASSLAPNEGDAYNEQFF.

This sequence joins TRBV5-6 and TRBJ1-1; TRBD1 matches 7 bases. CDR1 and CDR2 from the germline V gene are SGHDT and YYEEEE. V lost 1 base, J lost 1 base, and 10 bases stayed unmatched. CDR3 length equals 17 residues. Here the CDR3 DNA reads TGTGCCAGCAGCTTGTCCCGGGACAGCGAGAGGAACACTGAAGCTTTCTTT. It codes for CASSLSRDSERNTEAFF.

This clone has more than one count but fewer than ten. V is TRBV11-2 and J is TRBJ1-2; 9 nucleotides agree with TRBD1. The V segment lost 0 bases and the J segment 8 bases; nucleotides outside the gene matches: 13. Germline V gene sequence: CDR1 SGHAT, CDR2 FQNNGV. The CDR3 runs 17 residues. CDR3 in DNA: TGTGCCAGCAGCTTAGAGACGCCGGGACAGGGTTCTCGGGGCTACACCTTC. Translated: CASSLETPGQGSRGYTF.

The V gene is TRBV9, the J gene TRBJ2-3; D ambiguous. Looked up from germline, CDR1 is SGDLS and CDR2 is YYNGEE. The V and J ends lost 5 bases and 4 bases respectively, with 11 bases between them. This CDR3 is 13 amino acids long. The CDR3 region has the DNA TGTGCCAGCAGTCTGGCAATGGCAGATACGCAGTATTTT. It specifies CASSLAMADTQYF.

In regard to this clone: This same CDR3 is encoded by further DNA sequences in the sample. This CDR3 is CASRRGRNTEAFF. CDR3 in DNA: TGTGCCAGCAGGAGGGGGCGCAACACTGAAGCTTTCTTT. The gene calls are TRBV2 and TRBJ1-1; TRBD1 matches 7 bases. J lost 2 bases, V lost 6 bases, and 3 bases had no gene match. CDR1 is SNHLY and CDR2 is FYNNEI in the germline V gene. The CDR3 contains 13 residues.

The rearrangement links TRBV20-1 to TRBJ1-2; no reliable D call. Germline V gene sequence: CDR1 DFQATT, CDR2 SNEGSKA (reference sequence). Trimming cost V 2 bases and J 6 bases, with 4 bases left between them. The CDR3 is 10 amino acids. CDR3 sequence: CSARSNGYTF. The CDR3 region has the DNA TGCAGTGCTAGAAGCAATGGCTACACCTTC.

The V gene is TRBV9, the J gene TRBJ1-6; D not certain. Germline V gene lookup returns CDR1 SGDLS and CDR2 YYNGEE. The CDR3 runs to 14 residues. The V gene lost 3 bases and the J gene lost 12 bases, with 16 bases spanning the gap. The DNA for the CDR3 is TGTGCCAGCAGCGGTCCCCGGGCCGTCCAACCCCTCCACTTT. As protein: CASSGPRAVQPLHF.

V and J are TRBV25-1 and TRBJ1-3, with D tentatively TRBD1 (6 bases). The CDR3 runs to 16 residues. V was trimmed by 4 bases and J by 2 bases, leaving 15 bases between them. Germline CDR1 MGHDK, CDR2 SYGVNS. CDR3 coding DNA: TGTGCCAGCAGTGTTTTACAGGGAACCACTGGAAACACCATATATTTT. It yields the protein CASSVLQGTTGNTIYF. The full variable domain, its missing parts supplied by reference TRBV25-1 and TRBJ1-3, is EADIYQTPRYLVIGTGKKITLECSQTMGHDKMYWYQQDPGMELHLIHYSYGVNSTEKGDLSSESTVSRIRTEHFPLTLESARPSHTSQYLCASSVLQGTTGNTIYFGEGSWLTVV.

The genes are TRBV5-8 and TRBJ1-3; no reliable D call. Germline V gene sequence: CDR1 SGHTS, CDR2 YDEGEE. V was clipped by 3 bases and J by 0 bases, with 13 bases between them. The length of the CDR3 is 16 residues. The CDR3 coding sequence is TGTGCCAGCAGCTGTTGGACGCCGAGCTCTGGAAACACCATATATTTT. This encodes CASSCWTPSSGNTIYF. Variable domain in full (rest from reference TRBV5-8 and TRBJ1-3): EAGVTQSPTHLIKTRGQQATLRCSPISGHTSVYWYQQALGLGLQFLLWYDEGEERNRGNFPPRFSGRQFPNYSSELNVNALELEDSALYLCASSCWTPSSGNTIYFGEGSWLTVV.

The gene calls are TRBV19 and TRBJ2-7, with 8 bases matching TRBD1. The CDR3 spans 16 residues. Germline loops: CDR1 LNHDA, CDR2 SQIVND (reference sequence). The ends lost 3 bases at V and 2 bases at J; junction bases unmatched: 9. The CDR3 DNA sequence: TGTGCCAGTAGTATTAACAGTCAGGACAGGGCCTACGAGCAGTACTTC. Its protein is CASSINSQDRAYEQYF.

The gene calls are TRBV5-6 and TRBJ2-6; 14 nucleotides line up with TRBD2. This CDR3 region has 18 residues. The V gene end was trimmed by 5 bases and the J gene end by 0 bases; junction bases not matched to a gene: 4. Germline values: CDR1 SGHDT, CDR2 YYEEEE. The CDR3 here is CASSRGTSGSSGANVLTF. CDR3 sequence (DNA): TGTGCCAGCAGTCGGGGGACTAGCGGGAGCTCTGGGGCCAACGTCCTGACTTTC.

The V gene is TRBV20-1, the J gene TRBJ2-7, with unresolved D. V lost 6 bases and J lost 7, with 10 bases in between. CDR1 is DFQATT, CDR2 SNEGSKA, per germline (reference sequence). The CDR3 sequence is 10 residues long. CDR3 sequence reads: CSALSGEQYF. CDR3 DNA: TGCAGTGCCCTCTCCGGGGAGCAGTACTTC.

As DNA, the CDR3 is TGTGCCAGCCACAGCTACGAGCAGTACTTC. It yields the protein CASHSYEQYF. This chain connects TRBV6-1 to TRBJ2-7; D unresolved. Germline CDR1 and CDR2: MNHNS and SASEGT. The CDR3 loop spans 10 amino acids. Trimming removed 8 bases from V and 3 bases from J, with 5 bases in between.

This chain links TRBV28 with TRBJ2-3, with unresolved D. CDR1 and CDR2 from the germline V gene are MDHEN and SYDVKM. Trimming pared 3 bases from V and 0 bases from J, leaving 7 bases between. The CDR3 has 14 residues. CDR3 coding DNA: TGTGCCAGCAGTTTGAGCGAGAGCACAGATACGCAGTATTTT. Protein product: CASSLSESTDTQYF.

The rearrangement joins TRBV5-1 to TRBJ1-2, with 7 bases that match TRBD1. The CDR3 is made up of 13 amino acids. V trimming: 3 bases; J trimming: 2 bases; junction bases outside the gene matches: 1. Germline CDR1 and CDR2: SGHRS and YFSETQ. DNA for the CDR3: TGCGCCAGCAGCTCGGGACAGAACTATGGCTACACCTTC. It encodes CASSSGQNYGYTF.